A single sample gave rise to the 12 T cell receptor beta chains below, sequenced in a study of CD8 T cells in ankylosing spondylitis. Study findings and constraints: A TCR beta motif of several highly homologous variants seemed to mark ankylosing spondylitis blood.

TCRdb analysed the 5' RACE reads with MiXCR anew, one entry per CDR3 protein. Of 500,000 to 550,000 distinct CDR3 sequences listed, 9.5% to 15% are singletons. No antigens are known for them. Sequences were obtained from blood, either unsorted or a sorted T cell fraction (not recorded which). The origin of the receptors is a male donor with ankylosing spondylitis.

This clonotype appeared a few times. In DNA, the CDR3 is TGCGCCCGAATTCCGGGCGAGCAGTACTTC. Protein: CARIPGEQYF. The chain employs TRBV10-2 and TRBJ2-7, with D hard to call. The ends were cut back, 11 bases at V and 6 bases at J, with 11 bases in the middle. The CDR3 consists of 10 residues. The V gene's germline CDR1 is WSHSY and CDR2 SAAADI.

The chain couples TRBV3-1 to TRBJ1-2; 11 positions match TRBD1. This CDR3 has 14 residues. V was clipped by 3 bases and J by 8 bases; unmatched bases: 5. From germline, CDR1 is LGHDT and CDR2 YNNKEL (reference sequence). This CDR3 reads CASSHSGTGGGYTF. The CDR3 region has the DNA TGTGCCAGCAGCCATAGTGGGACAGGGGGAGGCTACACCTTC. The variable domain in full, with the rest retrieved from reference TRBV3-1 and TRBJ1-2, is DTAVSQTPKYLVTQMGNDKSIKCEQNLGHDTMYWYKQDSKKFLKIMFSYNNKELIINETVPNRFSPKSPDKAHLNLHINSLELGDSAVYFCASSHSGTGGGYTFGSGTRLTVV.

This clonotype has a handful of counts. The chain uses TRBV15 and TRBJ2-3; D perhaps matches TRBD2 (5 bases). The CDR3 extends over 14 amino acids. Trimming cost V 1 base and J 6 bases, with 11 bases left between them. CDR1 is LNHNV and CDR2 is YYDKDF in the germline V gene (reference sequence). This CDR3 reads CATSRGLAADTQYF. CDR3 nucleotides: TGTGCCACCAGCAGAGGGCTAGCCGCGGATACGCAGTATTTT.

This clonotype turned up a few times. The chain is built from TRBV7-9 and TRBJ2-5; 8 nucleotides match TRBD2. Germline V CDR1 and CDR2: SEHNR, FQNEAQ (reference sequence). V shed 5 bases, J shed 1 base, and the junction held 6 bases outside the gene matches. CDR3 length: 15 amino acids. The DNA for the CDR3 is TGTGCCAGCAGCAGGCGACTAGCGCCCCAAGAGACCCAGTACTTC. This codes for CASSRRLAPQETQYF.

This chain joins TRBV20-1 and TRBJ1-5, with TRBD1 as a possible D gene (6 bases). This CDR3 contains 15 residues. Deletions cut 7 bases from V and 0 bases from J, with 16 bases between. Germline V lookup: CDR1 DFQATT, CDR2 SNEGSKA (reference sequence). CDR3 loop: CSVGRGQTSNQPQHF. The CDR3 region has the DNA TGCAGTGTAGGGAGGGGACAAACTAGCAATCAGCCCCAGCATTTT.

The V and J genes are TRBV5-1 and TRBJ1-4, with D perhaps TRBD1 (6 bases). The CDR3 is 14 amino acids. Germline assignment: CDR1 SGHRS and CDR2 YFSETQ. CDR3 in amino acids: CASGGGPTNEKLFF. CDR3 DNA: TGCGCGTCTGGGGGGGGCCCAACTAATGAAAAACTGTTTTTT.

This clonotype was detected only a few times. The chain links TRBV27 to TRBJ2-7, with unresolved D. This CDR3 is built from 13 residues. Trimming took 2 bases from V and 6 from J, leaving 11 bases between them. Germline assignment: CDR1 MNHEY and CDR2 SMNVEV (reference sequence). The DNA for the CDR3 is TGTGCCAGCAGTTTAAATAGGGTGGGCGAGCAGTACTTC. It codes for CASSLNRVGEQYF.

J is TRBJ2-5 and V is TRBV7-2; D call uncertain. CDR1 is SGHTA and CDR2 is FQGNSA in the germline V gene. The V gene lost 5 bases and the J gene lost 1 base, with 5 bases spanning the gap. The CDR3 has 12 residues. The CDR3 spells CASSPFQETQYF. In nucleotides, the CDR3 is TGTGCCAGCAGCCCTTTCCAAGAGACCCAGTACTTC.

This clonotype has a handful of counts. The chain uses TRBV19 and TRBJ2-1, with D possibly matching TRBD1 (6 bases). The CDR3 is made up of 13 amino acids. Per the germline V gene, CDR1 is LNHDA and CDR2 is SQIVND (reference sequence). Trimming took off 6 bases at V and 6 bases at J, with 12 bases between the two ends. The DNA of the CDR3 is TGTGCCAGTAGGAACCAGGGGACCAATGAGCAGTTCTTC. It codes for CASRNQGTNEQFF.

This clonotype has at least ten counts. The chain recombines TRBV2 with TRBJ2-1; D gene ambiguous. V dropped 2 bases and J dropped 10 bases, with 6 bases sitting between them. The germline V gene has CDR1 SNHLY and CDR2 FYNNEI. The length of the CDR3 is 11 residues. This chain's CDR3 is CASSEHQEQFF. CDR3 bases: TGTGCCAGCAGTGAACACCAGGAGCAGTTCTTC. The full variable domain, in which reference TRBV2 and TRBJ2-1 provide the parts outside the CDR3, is EPEVTQTPSHQVTQMGQEVILRCVPISNHLYFYWYRQILGQKVEFLVSFYNNEISEKSEIFDDQFSVERPDGSNFTLKIRSTKLEDSAMYFCASSEHQEQFFGPGTRLTVL.

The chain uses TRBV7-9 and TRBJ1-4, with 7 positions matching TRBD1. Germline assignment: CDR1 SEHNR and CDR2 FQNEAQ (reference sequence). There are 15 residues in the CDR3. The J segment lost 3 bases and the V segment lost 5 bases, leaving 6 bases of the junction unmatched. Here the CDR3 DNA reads TGTGCCAGCAGCGCTGACAGGGCGGCTAATGAAAAACTGTTTTTT. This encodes CASSADRAANEKLFF.

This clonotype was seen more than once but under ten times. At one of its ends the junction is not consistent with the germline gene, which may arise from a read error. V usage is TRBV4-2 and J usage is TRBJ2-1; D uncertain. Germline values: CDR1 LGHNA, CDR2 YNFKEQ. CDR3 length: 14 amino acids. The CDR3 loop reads CASSKESSYNEQFF. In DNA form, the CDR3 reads TGTGCCAGCAGCAAAGAGAGCTCCTACAATGAGCAGTTCTTC.